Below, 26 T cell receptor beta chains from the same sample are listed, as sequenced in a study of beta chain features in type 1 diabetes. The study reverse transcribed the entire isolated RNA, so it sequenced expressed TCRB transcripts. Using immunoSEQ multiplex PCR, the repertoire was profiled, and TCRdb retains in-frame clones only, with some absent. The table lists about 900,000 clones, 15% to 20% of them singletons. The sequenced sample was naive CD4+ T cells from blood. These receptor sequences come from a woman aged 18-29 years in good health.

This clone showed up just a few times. The CDR3 is CSVGRGQTYEQYF. DNA of the CDR3: TGCAGCGTCGGCAGGGGACAAACCTACGAGCAGTACTTC. The chain recombines TRBV29-1 with TRBJ2-7; tentatively, D is TRBD1 (6 bases). V lost 6 bases, J lost 2 bases, and 14 bases lay in between. Germline CDR1 and CDR2: SQVTM and ANQGSEA. The CDR3 totals 13 residues.

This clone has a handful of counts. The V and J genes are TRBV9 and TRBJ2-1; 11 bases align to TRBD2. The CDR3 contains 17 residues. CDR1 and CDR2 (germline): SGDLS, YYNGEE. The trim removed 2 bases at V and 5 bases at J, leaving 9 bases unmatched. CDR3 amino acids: CASSVTPGTSGHNEQFF. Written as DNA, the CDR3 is TGTGCCAGCAGCGTTACTCCCGGGACTAGCGGCCACAATGAGCAGTTCTTC.

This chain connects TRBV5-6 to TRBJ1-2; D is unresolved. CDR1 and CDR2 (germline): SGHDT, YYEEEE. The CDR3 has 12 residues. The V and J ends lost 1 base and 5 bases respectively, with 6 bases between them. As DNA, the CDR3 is TGTGCCAGCAGCTTGTTCAGTTATGGCTACACCTTC. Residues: CASSLFSYGYTF.

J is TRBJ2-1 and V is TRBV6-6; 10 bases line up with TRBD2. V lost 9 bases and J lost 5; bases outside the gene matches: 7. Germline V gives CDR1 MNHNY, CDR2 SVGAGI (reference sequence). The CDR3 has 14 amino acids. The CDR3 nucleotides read TGTGCCAGTAAGCAAGGACTAGCGGACAATGAGCAGTTCTTC. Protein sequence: CASKQGLADNEQFF.

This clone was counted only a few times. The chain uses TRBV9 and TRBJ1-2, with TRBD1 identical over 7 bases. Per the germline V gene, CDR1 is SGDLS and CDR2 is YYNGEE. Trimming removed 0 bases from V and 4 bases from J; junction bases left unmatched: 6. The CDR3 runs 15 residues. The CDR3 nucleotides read TGTGCCAGCAGCGTAGGTGGGGACAGAGCCTATGGCTACACCTTC. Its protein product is CASSVGGDRAYGYTF. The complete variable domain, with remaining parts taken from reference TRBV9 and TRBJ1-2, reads DSGVTQTPKHLITATGQRVTLRCSPRSGDLSVYWYQQSLDQGLQFLIQYYNGEERAKGNILERFSAQQFPDLHSELNLSSLELGDSALYFCASSVGGDRAYGYTFGSGTRLTVV.

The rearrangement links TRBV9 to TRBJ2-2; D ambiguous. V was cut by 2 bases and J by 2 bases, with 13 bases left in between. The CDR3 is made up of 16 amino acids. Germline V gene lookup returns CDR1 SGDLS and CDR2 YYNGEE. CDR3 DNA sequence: TGTGCCAGCAGCGTGGCCCCTCAGCTTAACACCGGGGAGCTGTTTTTT. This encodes CASSVAPQLNTGELFF.

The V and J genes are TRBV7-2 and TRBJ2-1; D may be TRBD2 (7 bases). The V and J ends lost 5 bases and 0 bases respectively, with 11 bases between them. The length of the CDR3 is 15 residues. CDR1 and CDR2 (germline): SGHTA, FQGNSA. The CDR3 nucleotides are TGTGCCAGCAGCCCTGGGGGGGCCTCCTACAATGAGCAGTTCTTC. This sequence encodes CASSPGGASYNEQFF.

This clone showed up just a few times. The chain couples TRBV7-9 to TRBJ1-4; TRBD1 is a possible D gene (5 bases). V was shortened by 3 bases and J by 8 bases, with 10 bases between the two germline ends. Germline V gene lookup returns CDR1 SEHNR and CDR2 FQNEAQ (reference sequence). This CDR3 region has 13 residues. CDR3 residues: CASSFARGEKLFF. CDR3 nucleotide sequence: TGTGCCAGCAGCTTCGCCCGGGGCGAAAAACTGTTTTTT.

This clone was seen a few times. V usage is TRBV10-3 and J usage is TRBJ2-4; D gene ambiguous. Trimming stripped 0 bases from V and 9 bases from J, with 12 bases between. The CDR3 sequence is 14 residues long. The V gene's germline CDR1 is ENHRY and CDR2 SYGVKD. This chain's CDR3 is CAISESGSHGIQYF. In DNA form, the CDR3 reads TGTGCCATCAGTGAGTCTGGCAGCCACGGCATTCAGTACTTC.

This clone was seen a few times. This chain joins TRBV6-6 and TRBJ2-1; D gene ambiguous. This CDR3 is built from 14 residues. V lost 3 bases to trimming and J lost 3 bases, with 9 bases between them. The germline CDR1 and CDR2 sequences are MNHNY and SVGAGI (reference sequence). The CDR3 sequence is CASSYRVLYNEQFF. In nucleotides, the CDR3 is TGTGCCAGCAGTTATAGAGTTCTCTACAATGAGCAGTTCTTC.

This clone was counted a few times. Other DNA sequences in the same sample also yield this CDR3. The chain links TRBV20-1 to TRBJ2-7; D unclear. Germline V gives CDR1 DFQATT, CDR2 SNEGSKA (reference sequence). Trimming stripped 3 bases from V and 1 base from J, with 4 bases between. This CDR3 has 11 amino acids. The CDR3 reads CSASLSYEQYF. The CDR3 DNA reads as TGCAGTGCTAGTCTTTCCTACGAGCAGTACTTC.

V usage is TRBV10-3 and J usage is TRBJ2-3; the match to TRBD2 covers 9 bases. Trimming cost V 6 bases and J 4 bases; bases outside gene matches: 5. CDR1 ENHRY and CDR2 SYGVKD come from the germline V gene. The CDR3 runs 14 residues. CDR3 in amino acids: CAISASGTADTQYF. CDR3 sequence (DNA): TGTGCCATCAGCGCTAGCGGGACCGCAGATACGCAGTATTTT.

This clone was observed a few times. CDR3 sequence reads: CASSWAGLNQPQHF. The CDR3 nucleotides are TGTGCCAGCAGCTGGGCGGGCCTCAATCAGCCCCAGCATTTT. The chain combines TRBV7-9 with TRBJ1-5; D uncertain. The CDR3 length is 14 residues. The V end was cut by 4 bases, the J end by 3 bases, with 10 bases between. The germline V gene encodes CDR1 SEHNR and CDR2 FQNEAQ (reference sequence).

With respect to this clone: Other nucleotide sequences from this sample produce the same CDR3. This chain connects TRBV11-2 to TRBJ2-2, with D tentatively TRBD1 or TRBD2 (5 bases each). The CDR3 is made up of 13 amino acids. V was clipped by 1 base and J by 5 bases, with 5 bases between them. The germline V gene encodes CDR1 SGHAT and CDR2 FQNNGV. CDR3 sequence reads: CASSLGGTGELFF. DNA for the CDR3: TGTGCCAGCAGCTTAGGGGGGACCGGGGAGCTGTTTTTT. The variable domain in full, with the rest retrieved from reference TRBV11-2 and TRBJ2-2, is EAGVAQSPRYKIIEKRQSVAFWCNPISGHATLYWYQQILGQGPKLLIQFQNNGVVDDSQLPKDRFSAERLKGVDSTLKIQPAKLEDSAVYLCASSLGGTGELFFGEGSRLTVL.

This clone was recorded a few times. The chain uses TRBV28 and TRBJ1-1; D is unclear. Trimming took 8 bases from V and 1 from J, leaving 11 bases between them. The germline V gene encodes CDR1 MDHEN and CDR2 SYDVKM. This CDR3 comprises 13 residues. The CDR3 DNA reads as TGTGCCAGCCGAAGCGCAGAGAACACTGAAGCTTTCTTT. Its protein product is CASRSAENTEAFF.

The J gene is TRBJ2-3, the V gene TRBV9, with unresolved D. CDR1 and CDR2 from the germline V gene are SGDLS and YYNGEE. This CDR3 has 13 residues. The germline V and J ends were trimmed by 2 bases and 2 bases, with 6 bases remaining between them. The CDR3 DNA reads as TGTGCCAGCAGCGTCGAACCCACAGATACGCAGTATTTT. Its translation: CASSVEPTDTQYF.

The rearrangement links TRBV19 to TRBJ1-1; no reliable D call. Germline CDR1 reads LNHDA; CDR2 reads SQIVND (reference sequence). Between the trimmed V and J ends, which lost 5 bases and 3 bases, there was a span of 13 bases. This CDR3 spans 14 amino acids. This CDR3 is CASSLSSFYTEAFF. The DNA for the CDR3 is TGTGCCAGTAGTCTGTCTTCGTTTTACACTGAAGCTTTCTTT.

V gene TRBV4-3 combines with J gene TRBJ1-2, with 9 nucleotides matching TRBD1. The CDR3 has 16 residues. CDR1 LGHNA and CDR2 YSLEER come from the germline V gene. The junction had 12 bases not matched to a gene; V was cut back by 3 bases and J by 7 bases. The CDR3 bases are TGCGCCAGCAGCCACCCTTCCCGGGACAGGGCGGCTGGCTACACCTTC. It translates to CASSHPSRDRAAGYTF.

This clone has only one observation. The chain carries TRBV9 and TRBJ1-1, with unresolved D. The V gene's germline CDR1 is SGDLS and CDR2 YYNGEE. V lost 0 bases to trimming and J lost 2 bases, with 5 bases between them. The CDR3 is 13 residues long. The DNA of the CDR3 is TGTGCCAGCAGCGTAGGGGATAACACTGAAGCTTTCTTT. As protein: CASSVGDNTEAFF.

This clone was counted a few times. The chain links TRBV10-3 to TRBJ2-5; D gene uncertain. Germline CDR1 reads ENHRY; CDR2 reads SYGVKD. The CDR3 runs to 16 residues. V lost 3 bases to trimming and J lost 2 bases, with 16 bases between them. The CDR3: CAISDNIGRRQETQYF. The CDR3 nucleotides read TGTGCCATCAGTGATAACATTGGTAGACGGCAAGAGACCCAGTACTTC.

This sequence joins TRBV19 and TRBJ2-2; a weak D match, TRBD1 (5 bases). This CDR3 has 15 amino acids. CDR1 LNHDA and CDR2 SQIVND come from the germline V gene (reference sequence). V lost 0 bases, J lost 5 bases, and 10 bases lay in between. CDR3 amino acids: CASSIEGADTGELFF. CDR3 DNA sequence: TGTGCCAGTAGTATAGAAGGGGCAGATACCGGGGAGCTGTTTTTT.

The CDR3 region has the DNA TGTGCCAGCAGTGTGGGGGCGAGAGAAAAACTGTTTTTT. It yields the protein CASSVGAREKLFF. The V call is TRBV25-1, the J call TRBJ1-4, with D possibly matching TRBD1 (6 bases). Trimming took 4 bases from V and 8 from J, leaving 11 bases between them. The CDR3 contains 13 residues. Looked up from germline, CDR1 is MGHDK and CDR2 is SYGVNS.

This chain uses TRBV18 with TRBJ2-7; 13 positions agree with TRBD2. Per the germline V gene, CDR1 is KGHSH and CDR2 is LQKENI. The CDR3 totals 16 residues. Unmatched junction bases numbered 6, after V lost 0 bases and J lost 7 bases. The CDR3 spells CASSPPRLAGGGEQYF. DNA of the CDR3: TGTGCCAGCTCACCACCTCGACTAGCGGGAGGAGGTGAGCAGTACTTC.

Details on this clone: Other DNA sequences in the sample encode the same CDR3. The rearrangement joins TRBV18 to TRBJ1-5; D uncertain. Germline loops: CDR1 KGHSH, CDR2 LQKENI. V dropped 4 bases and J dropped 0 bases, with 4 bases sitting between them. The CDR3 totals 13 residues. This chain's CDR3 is CASSRNSNQPQHF. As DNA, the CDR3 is TGTGCCAGCTCACGAAATAGCAATCAGCCCCAGCATTTT.

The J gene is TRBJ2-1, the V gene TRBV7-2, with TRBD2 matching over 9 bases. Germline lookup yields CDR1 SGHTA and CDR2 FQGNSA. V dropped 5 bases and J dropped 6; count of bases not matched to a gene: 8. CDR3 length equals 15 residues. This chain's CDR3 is CASSPVAGGGNEQFF. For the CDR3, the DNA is TGTGCCAGCAGCCCTGTTGCGGGAGGGGGCAATGAGCAGTTCTTC. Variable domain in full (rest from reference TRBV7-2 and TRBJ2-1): GAGVSQSPSNKVTEKGKDVELRCDPISGHTALYWYRQSLGQGLEFLIYFQGNSAPDKSGLPSDRFSAERTGGSVSTLTIQRTQQEDSAVYLCASSPVAGGGNEQFFGPGTRLTVL.

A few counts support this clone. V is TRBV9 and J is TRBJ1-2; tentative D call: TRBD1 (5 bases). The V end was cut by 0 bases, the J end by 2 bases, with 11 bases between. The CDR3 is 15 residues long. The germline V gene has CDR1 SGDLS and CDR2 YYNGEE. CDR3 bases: TGTGCCAGCAGCGTAGCGCAGGGAAGGAACTATGGCTACACCTTC. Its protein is CASSVAQGRNYGYTF.